Sequencing of this TCR beta chain was carried out in a study of regulatory T cells in long-lasting Graves disease. Noted time point: persistent/refractory GD, antithyroid drugs over 5 years with positive TRAb. PBMCs provided the RNA from which the TCR library was made. Germline CDR1 SGHAT, CDR2 FQNNGV. The CDR3 totals 14 residues. Trimming removed 2 bases from V and 1 base from J, with 8 bases in between. Construction of TCR beta libraries relied on iRepertoire HTBI primers and on Arm-PCR targeting CDR3 regions. Original data processing: The study identified 50 to 70 TRBV and 11 to 15 TRBJ segments across samples. MiXCR was run by TCRdb on the multiplex PCR reads, yielding one entry per CDR3 protein. TCRdb, not the authors, supplied the V and J calls. The sample lists about 400,000 distinct CDR3 sequences, around 21% occurring once.

Sequencing was performed on peripheral blood mononuclear cells (PBMCs), taken when the disease was refractory, from a patient treated with antithyroid drugs. The origin of this receptor is a female donor with Graves disease. The rearrangement uses TRBV11-2 and TRBJ1-1, with no clear D. The CDR3 is CASSLIPGNTEAFF. The CDR3, as DNA: TGTGCCAGCAGCTTAATCCCCGGGAACACTGAAGCTTTCTTT.